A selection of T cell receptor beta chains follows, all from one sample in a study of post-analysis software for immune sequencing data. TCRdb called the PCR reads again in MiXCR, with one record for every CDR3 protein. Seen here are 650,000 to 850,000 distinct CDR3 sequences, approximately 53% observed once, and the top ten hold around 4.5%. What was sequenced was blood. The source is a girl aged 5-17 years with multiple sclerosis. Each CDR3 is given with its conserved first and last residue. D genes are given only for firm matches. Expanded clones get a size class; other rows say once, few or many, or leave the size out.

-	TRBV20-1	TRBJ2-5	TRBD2	CSAGLAGGPETQYF	TGCAGTGCTGGGTTAGCGGGAGGGCCGGAGACCCAGTACTTC
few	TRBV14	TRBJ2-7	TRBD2	CASSQSGGRSSYEQYF	TGTGCCAGCAGCCAGAGCGGGGGCCGGAGCTCCTACGAGCAGTACTTC
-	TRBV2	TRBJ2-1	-	CASSGVLAGVGEQFF	TGTGCCAGCAGTGGCGTCCTAGCAGGAGTAGGCGAGCAGTTCTTC
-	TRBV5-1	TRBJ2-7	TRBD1	CASSVGQGVIYEQYF	TGCGCCAGCAGTGTCGGACAGGGGGTCATCTACGAGCAGTACTTC
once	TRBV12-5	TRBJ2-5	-	CASGLDRKETQYF	TGTGCTAGTGGCCTCGACAGAAAAGAGACCCAGTACTTC
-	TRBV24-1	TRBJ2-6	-	CATSDYEPGGAGANVLTF	TGTGCCACCAGTGATTACGAACCGGGCGGGGCCGGGGCCAACGTCCTGACTTTC
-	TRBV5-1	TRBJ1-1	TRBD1	CASSGQGAPTEAFF	TGCGCCAGCAGCGGACAGGGGGCGCCCACTGAAGCTTTCTTT
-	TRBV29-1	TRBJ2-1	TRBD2	CSVPGLSSSYNEQFF	TGCAGCGTTCCGGGACTATCGAGCTCCTACAATGAGCAGTTCTTC
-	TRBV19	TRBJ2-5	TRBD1	CASSMDRGETQYF	TGTGCCAGTAGTATGGACAGGGGAGAGACCCAGTACTTC
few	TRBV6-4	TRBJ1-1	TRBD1	CASSAGTGGNTEAFF	TGTGCCAGCAGTGCCGGGACAGGGGGAAACACTGAAGCTTTCTTT
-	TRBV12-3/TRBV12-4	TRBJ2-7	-	CASSSGLGSYNEQYF	TGTGCCAGCAGTTCGGGGCTGGGGTCCTACAATGAGCAGTACTTC
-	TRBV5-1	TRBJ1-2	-	CASSPSPETSYGYTF	TGCGCCAGCAGCCCCTCCCCAGAAACTAGCTATGGCTACACCTTC
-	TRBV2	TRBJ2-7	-	CASSERVYSYEQYF	TGTGCCAGCAGTGAAAGGGTCTACTCCTACGAGCAGTACTTC
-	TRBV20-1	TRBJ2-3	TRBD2	CSATASGGNRQYF	TGCAGTGCTACGGCTAGCGGGGGGAATAGGCAGTATTTT
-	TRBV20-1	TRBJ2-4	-	CSARTLYGQYF	TGCAGTGCTAGAACCCTCTACGGGCAGTACTTC
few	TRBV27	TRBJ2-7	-	CASSLGQSDEQYF	TGTGCCAGCAGTTTAGGGCAGTCCGACGAGCAGTACTTC
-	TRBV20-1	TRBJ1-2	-	CSARVRDRPVHTF	TGCAGTGCTAGAGTGAGAGACAGACCAGTCCACACCTTC
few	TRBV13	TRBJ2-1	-	CASSHTGPHRREGGASYNEQFF	TGTGCCAGCAGCCACACCGGACCCCACCGGAGGGAGGGGGGAGCTTCCTACAATGAGCAGTTCTTC
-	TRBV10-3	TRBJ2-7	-	CAISQGGGGSYEQYF	TGTGCCATCAGCCAGGGTGGCGGTGGCTCCTACGAGCAGTACTTC
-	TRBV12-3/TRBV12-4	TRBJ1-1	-	CAGSLPSRTEIMNTEAFF	TGTGCCGGCAGTCTACCCTCTCGGACAGAGATAATGAACACTGAAGCTTTCTTT
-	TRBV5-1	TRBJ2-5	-	CASSLELTQETQYF	TGCGCCAGCAGCTTGGAACTGACCCAAGAGACCCAGTACTTC
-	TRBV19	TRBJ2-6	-	CASSSGMAGANVLTF	TGTGCCAGTAGTAGCGGGATGGCCGGGGCCAACGTCCTGACTTTC
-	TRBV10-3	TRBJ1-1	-	CAIKGGMNTEAFF	TGTGCCATCAAAGGGGGGATGAACACTGAAGCTTTCTTT
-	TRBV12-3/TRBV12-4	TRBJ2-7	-	CASSLWPSYEQYF	TGTGCCAGTAGTTTATGGCCCAGCTACGAGCAGTACTTC
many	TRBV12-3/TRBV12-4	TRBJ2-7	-	CASSSQGPSYEQYF	TGTGCCAGCAGTTCCCAGGGACCGTCCTACGAGCAGTACTTC
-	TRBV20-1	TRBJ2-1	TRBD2	CSARGRGTGGSYEQFF	TGCAGTGCTAGAGGTCGCGGGACCGGGGGGTCCTATGAGCAGTTCTTC
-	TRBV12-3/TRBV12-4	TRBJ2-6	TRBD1	CASSFYRGGANVLTF	TGTGCCAGCAGTTTCTACAGGGGTGGGGCCAACGTCCTGACTTTC
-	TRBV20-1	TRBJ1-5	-	CSANRESQPQHF	TGCAGTGCAAACAGGGAAAGTCAGCCCCAGCATTTT
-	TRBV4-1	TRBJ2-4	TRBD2	CASSQDEVAGRLNIQYF	TGCGCCAGCAGCCAAGATGAGGTAGCGGGACGCCTAAACATTCAGTACTTC